This TCR beta chain was sequenced during a study of blood T cell repertoires in COVID-19. The assay was immunoSEQ multiplex PCR, and TCRdb's table has in-frame clones only and misses some. The repertoire holds a few hundred thousand clones, with over 75% as singletons. The TCR was taken from a man in his thirties or forties who had recovered from COVID-19. The sample was peripheral blood.

For the CDR3, the DNA is TGCGCCAGCAGCTTGGAGAGTACTAACTATGGCTACACCTTC. It encodes CASSLESTNYGYTF. The chain is built from TRBV5-1 and TRBJ1-2; D is unresolved. This CDR3 spans 14 amino acids. Trimming stripped 0 bases from V and 0 bases from J, with 6 bases between. The germline V gene encodes CDR1 SGHRS and CDR2 YFSETQ.